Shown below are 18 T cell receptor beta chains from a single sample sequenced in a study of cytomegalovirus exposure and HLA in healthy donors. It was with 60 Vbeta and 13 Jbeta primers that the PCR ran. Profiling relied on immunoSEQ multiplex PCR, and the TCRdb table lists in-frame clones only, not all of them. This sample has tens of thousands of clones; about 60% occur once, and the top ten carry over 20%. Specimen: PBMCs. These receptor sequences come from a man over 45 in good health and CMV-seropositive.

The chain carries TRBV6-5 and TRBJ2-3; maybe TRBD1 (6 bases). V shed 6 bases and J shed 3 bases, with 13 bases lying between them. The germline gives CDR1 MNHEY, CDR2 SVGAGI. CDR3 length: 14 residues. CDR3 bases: TGTGCCAGCAGACGGACAGACGTTACAGATACGCAGTATTTT. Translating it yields CASRRTDVTDTQYF.

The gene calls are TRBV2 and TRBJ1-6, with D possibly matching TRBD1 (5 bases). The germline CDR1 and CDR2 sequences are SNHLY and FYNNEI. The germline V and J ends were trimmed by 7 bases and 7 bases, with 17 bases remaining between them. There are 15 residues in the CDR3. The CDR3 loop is CASKGAGTPNSPLHF. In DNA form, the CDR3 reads TGTGCCAGCAAGGGCGCGGGGACCCCCAATTCACCCCTCCACTTT. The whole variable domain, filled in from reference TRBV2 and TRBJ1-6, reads EPEVTQTPSHQVTQMGQEVILRCVPISNHLYFYWYRQILGQKVEFLVSFYNNEISEKSEIFDDQFSVERPDGSNFTLKIRSTKLEDSAMYFCASKGAGTPNSPLHFGNGTRLTVT.

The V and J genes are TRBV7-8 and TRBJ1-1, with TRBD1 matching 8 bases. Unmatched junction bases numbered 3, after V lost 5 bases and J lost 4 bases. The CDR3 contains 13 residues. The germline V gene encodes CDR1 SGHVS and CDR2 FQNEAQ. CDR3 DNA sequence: TGTGCCAGCAGCATCGACAGGGGCACTGAAGCTTTCTTT. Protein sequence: CASSIDRGTEAFF.

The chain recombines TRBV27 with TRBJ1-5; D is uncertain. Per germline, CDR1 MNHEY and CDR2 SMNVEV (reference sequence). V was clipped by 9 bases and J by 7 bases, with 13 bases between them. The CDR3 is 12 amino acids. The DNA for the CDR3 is TGTGCCAGAAGGGAGATCCGCCAGCCCCAGCATTTT. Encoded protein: CARREIRQPQHF.

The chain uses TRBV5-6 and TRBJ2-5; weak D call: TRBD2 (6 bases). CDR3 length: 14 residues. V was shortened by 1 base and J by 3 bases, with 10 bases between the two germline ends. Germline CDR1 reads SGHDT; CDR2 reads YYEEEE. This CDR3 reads CASSLSPGEETQYF. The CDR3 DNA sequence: TGTGCCAGCAGCTTGAGTCCGGGGGAAGAGACCCAGTACTTC.

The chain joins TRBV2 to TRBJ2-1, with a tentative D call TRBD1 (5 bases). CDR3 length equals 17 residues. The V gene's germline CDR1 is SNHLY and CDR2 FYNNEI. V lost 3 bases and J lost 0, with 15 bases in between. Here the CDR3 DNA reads TGTGCCAGCAGTGACACCCGCAGGGTAGACTCCTACAATGAGCAGTTCTTC. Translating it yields CASSDTRRVDSYNEQFF.

CDR3: CAWRTKGSYEQYF. The CDR3 region has the DNA TGTGCCTGGAGAACTAAAGGATCCTACGAGCAGTACTTC. V and J are TRBV30 and TRBJ2-7; D not certain. The V gene's germline CDR1 is GTSNPN and CDR2 SVGIG (reference sequence). The CDR3 runs to 13 residues. Deletions cut 3 bases from V and 1 base from J, with 10 bases between.

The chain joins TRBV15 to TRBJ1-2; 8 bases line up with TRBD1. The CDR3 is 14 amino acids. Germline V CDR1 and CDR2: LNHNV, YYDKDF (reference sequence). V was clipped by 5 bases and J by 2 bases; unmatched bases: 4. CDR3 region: CATSHRGGNYGYTF. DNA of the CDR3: TGTGCCACCAGCCACAGGGGGGGGAACTATGGCTACACCTTC.

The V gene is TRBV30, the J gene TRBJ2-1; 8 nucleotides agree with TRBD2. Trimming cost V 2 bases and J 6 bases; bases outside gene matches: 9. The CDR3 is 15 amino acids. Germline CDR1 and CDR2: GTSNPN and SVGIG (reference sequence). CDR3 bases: TGTGCCTGGAGTATCAGACAGCGGGAGATCAATGAGCAGTTCTTC. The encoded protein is CAWSIRQREINEQFF.

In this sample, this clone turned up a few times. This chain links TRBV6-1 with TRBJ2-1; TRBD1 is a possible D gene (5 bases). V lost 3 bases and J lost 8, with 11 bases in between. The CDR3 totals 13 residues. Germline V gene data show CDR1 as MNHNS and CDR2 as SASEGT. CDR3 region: CASSDHGADEQFF. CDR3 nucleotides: TGTGCCAGCAGTGATCATGGGGCGGATGAGCAGTTCTTC.

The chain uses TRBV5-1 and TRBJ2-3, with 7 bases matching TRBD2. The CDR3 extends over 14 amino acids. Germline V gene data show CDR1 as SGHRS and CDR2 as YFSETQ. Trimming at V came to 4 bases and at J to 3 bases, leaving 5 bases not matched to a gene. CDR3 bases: TGCGCCAGCAGCCCAGGACTAGTAACAGATACGCAGTATTTT. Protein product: CASSPGLVTDTQYF.

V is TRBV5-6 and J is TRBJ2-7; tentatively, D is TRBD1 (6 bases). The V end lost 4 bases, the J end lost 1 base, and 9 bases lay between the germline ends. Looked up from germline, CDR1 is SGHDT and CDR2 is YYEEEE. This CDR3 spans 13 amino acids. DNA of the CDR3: TGTGCCAGCAGCCATGGACAGTCCTACGAGCAGTACTTC. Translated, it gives CASSHGQSYEQYF.

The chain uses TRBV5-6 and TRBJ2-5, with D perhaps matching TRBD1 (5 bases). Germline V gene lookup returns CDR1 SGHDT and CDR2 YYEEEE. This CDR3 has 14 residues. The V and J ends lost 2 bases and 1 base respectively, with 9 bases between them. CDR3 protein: CASSLTQGQETQYF. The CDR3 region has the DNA TGTGCCAGCAGCTTAACCCAGGGCCAAGAGACCCAGTACTTC.

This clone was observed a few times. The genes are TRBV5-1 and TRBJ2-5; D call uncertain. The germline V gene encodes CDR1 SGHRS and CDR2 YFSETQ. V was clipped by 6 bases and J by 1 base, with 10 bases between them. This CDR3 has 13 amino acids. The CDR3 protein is CASTELSQETQYF. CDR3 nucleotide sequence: TGCGCCAGCACCGAGTTGTCCCAAGAGACCCAGTACTTC.

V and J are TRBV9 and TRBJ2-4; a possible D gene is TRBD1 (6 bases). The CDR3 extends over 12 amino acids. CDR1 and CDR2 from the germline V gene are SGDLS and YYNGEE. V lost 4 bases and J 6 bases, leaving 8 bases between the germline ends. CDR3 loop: CASSSQGNIQYF. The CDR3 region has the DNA TGTGCCAGCAGCTCACAGGGAAACATTCAGTACTTC.

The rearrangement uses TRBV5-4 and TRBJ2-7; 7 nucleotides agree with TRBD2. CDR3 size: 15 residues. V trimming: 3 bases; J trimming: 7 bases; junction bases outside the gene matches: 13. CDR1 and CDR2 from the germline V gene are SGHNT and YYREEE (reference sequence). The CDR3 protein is CASSSTTGLVREQYF. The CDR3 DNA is TGTGCCAGCAGCTCTACAACAGGACTAGTGAGGGAGCAGTACTTC.

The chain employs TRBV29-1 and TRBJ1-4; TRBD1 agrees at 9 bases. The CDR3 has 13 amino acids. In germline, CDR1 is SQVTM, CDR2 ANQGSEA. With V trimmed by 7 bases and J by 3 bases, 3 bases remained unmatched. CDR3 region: CSAGTGPNEKLFF. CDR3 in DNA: TGCAGCGCTGGGACAGGGCCTAATGAAAAACTGTTTTTT.

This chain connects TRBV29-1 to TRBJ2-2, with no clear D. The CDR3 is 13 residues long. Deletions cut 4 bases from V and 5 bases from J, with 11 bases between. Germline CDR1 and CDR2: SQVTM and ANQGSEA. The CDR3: CSVVRGETGELFF. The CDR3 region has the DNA TGCAGCGTTGTAAGAGGAGAGACCGGGGAGCTGTTTTTT.